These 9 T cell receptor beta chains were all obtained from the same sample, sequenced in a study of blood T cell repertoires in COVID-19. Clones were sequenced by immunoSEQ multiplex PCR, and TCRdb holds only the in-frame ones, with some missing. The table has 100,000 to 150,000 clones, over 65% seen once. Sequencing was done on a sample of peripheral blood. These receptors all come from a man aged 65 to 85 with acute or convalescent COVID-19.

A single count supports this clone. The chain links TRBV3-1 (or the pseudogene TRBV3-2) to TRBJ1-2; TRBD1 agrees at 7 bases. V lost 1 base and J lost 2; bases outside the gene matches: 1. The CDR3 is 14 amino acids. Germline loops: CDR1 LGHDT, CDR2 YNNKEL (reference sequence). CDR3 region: CASSQAGQNYGYTF. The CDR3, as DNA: TGTGCCAGCAGCCAAGCGGGACAGAACTATGGCTACACCTTC.

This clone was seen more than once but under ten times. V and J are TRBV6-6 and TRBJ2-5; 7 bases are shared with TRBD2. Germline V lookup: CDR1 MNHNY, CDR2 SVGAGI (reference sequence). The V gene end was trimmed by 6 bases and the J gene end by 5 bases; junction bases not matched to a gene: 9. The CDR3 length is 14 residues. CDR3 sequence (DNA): TGTGCCAGCAGCCGGGACTATAACGGGGAGACCCAGTACTTC. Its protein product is CASSRDYNGETQYF.

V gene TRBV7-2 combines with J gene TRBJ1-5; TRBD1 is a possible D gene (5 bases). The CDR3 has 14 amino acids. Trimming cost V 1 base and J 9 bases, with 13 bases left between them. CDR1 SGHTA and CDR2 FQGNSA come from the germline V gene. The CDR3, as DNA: TGTGCCAGCAGCTTAGATCCAGGGCCCCTGCCCCAGCATTTT. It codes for CASSLDPGPLPQHF.

The CDR3 DNA sequence: TGTGCCAGCAGTGTACTAGCTGGAAATGAGCAGTTCTTC. Encoded protein: CASSVLAGNEQFF. The V and J genes are TRBV2 and TRBJ2-1; tentatively, D is TRBD2 (6 bases). The germline V gene encodes CDR1 SNHLY and CDR2 FYNNEI. Trimming stripped 4 bases from V and 7 bases from J, with 11 bases between. This CDR3 comprises 13 residues.

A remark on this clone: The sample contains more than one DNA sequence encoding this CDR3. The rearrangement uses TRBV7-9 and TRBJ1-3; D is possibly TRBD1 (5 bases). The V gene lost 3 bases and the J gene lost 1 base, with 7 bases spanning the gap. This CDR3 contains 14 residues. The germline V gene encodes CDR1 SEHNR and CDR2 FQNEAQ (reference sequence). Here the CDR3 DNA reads TGTGCCAGCAGCTTCCAGGGATCTGGAAACACCATATATTTT. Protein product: CASSFQGSGNTIYF.

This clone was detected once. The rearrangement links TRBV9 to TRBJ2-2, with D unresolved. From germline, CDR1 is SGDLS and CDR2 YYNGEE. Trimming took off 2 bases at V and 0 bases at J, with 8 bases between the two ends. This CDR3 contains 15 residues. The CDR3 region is CASSVAPTNTGELFF. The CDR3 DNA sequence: TGTGCCAGCAGCGTGGCACCAACGAACACCGGGGAGCTGTTTTTT.

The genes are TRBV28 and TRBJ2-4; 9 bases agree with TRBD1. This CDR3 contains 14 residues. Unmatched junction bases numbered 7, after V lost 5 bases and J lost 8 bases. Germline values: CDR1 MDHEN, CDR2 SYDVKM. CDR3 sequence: CASSPWTGEDIQYF. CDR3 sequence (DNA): TGTGCCAGCAGTCCGTGGACAGGGGAGGACATTCAGTACTTC. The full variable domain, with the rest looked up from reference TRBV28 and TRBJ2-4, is DVKVTQSSRYLVKRTGEKVFLECVQDMDHENMFWYRQDPGLGLRLIYFSYDVKMKEKGDIPEGYSVSREKKERFSLILESASTNQTSMYLCASSPWTGEDIQYFGAGTRLSVL.

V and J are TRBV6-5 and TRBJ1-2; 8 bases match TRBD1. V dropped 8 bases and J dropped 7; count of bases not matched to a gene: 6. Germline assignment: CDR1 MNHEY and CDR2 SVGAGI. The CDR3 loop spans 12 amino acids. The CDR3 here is CASSGTGRGYTF. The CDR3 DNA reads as TGTGCCAGCTCTGGGACAGGTCGTGGCTACACCTTC.

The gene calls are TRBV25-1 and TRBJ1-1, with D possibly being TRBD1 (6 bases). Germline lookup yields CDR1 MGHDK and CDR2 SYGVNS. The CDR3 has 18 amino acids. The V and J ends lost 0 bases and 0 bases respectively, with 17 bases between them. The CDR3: CASSEYGQGIGMNTEAFF. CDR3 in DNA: TGTGCCAGCAGTGAATATGGGCAGGGGATTGGCATGAACACTGAAGCTTTCTTT.